This note documents a single T cell receptor beta chain sequence. This clone showed up many times. Its target antigen remains unknown. It has no much larger one-base neighbor in the sample; base qualities were not kept. Genomic DNA was the input for TRB sequencing, which was run either with the immunoSEQ assay at survey resolution or with the hsTCRB kit. On the authors' methods: The immunoSEQ software was used for initial read processing, and the LymphoSeq R package was used for repertoire analyses. Clonality was computed as 1 minus normalized Shannon entropy, and a Gini coefficient was also calculated for each TRB dataset. To infer phenotypes in unsorted samples, TRB sequences from sorted subsets of the recipient or donor were mapped onto the unsorted samples of the same recipient. In TCRdb, the immuneACCESS table is reduced to in-frame sequences with V and J assigned. These tables do not hold every clone; where another copy was compared, an unresolved V gene accounts for under half, and the others remain unexplained. V and J calls and clone size come straight from that table; D and trimming were deduced from the DNA. In this sample, roughly 42,000 clones appear, none counted once only. The ten largest clones represent approximately 4.5% of the sample.

These data are taken from a study of T cells after posttransplantation cyclophosphamide (dated by TCRdb to the mid-2010s). About the investigation overall: The study tracked T cell repertoire reconstitution by TRB sequencing after myeloablative bone marrow transplantation using posttransplantation cyclophosphamide as GVHD prophylaxis. TRB sequencing was performed on blood from all 35 or so PTCy patients with 1-year posttransplant specimens. Public TRB sequences were compared against a database of over 3,000 sequences linked to responses to pathogens, tumor antigens, self-antigens and alloantigens. Because TRA and TRB clonality were tightly correlated in 9 samples, subsequent TCR analyses were focused on TRB only. Samples from about 33 PTCy-treated patients and roughly 17 related bone marrow donors of those patients were subjected to antigen receptor sequencing. In 3 patients, TRB sequencing was also performed on up to roughly 3 more blood samples taken 2 to 5.2 years after transplant, and in 4 patients, pretransplant blood was also TRB-sequenced. Results the study describes overall, beyond this receptor: The TRB repertoires of T cells infiltrating skin or the GI tract showed only limited overlap with the TRB repertoires found in blood. Across the roughly 48 patients, TRB clonality was highly associated with recipient CMV seropositivity and CMV reactivation, and diversity with PTCy was similar to that in the CNI/methotrexate controls. Donor-recipient similarity was low at 1-2 months but increased during the first year, and donor CD8+ memory clones often dominated later blood repertoires.

Trimming takes 7 bases from V and 1 base from J, and the germline ends sit 10 bases apart. Based on the germline V gene, the CDR1 and CDR2 sequences are MDHEN and SYDVKM. Counted from cysteine to phenylalanine, this CDR3 has 14 amino acids. The read is trimmed to its CDR3 DNA, 42 bases read in frame from base 1. Related bone marrow donors provided peripheral blood samples on the day of marrow donation. Mononuclear cells from peripheral blood and bone marrow were separated by Ficoll-Hypaque density centrifugation and then cryopreserved. Sequenced input: PBMCs. The receptor chain draws on TRBV28 and TRBJ2-2, and possibly TRBD2, on 5 matching bases. The sequence was collected from a woman between 50 and 59 years old in good health and a related stem cell transplant donor. Here is the DNA: TGTGCCAGCATCCGGGATAAGAACACCGGGGAGCTGTTTTTT. It translates as CASIRDKNTGELFF. The variable domain in full, with residues beyond the CDR3 obtained from the reference TRBV28 and TRBJ2-2 genes, is DVKVTQSSRYLVKRTGEKVFLECVQDMDHENMFWYRQDPGLGLRLIYFSYDVKMKEKGDIPEGYSVSREKKERFSLILESASTNQTSMYLCASIRDKNTGELFFGEGSRLTVL.